This TCR beta chain emerged from a study of blood T cells in healthy people across ages. CDR3 length equals 15 residues. Trimming removed 3 bases from V and 7 bases from J, with 15 bases in between. Germline V gene data show CDR1 as LNHDA and CDR2 as SQIVND (reference sequence). Through a sample-barcoded 5' primer and a J-beta primer mix, a second PCR was run for roughly 6 to 12 cycles. TCRdb re-called the 5' RACE reads through MiXCR, storing one row per CDR3 protein. The sample lists roughly 1,100,000 distinct CDR3 sequences, roughly 24% occurring once. This sample also appeared in a second study, on T cells of mothers and their children.

The chain links TRBV19 to TRBJ1-4, with a weak D call TRBD1 (6 bases). Sequencing was performed on blood. This clonotype originated in a girl under 10 years old in good health. The CDR3 reads CASSIAGVKGEKLFF. The CDR3 bases are TGTGCCAGTAGTATTGCAGGGGTAAAGGGTGAAAAACTGTTTTTT.